The 23 T cell receptor beta chains presented below share a single source sample, sequenced in a study of CD8+ T cells in alopecia areata. After pooling, cutaneous lymph node cells were sorted with CD4, CD8alpha, NKG2D, NKG2ACE and other markers. Isolated RNA was reverse transcribed into cDNA used as the sequencing template. Using immunoSEQ multiplex PCR, the repertoire was profiled, and TCRdb retains in-frame clones only, with some absent. The record shows approximately 300,000 clones for this sample, with no singletons present. Sequencing was done on a sample of CD4+ T cells sorted from a lymph node. Receptor source: a C3H/HeJ mouse with alopecia areata. As its MHC haplotype, the strain has H2-k.

This clone has just a few counts. The genes and germline here are from mouse. The CDR3 bases that were read are TGTGCCTGGAGTCTCTGGGGGGGCGCGGACACCGGG. Residues: CAWSLWGGADTG. The CDR3 as a whole reads CAWSLWGGADTGQLYF. The rearrangement links TRBV31 to TRBJ2-2; 10 bases line up with TRBD2. Coverage ceases 4 residues before the CDR3 finishes, and the germline J gene fills in the end. The CDR3 sequence is 16 residues long. CDR1 GKSSPN and CDR2 SITVG come from the germline V gene. The trim removed 0 bases at V and 3 bases at J, leaving 4 bases unmatched.

In this sample, this clone turned up a few times. Gene names and germline match the mouse. With the read ending 4 residues before the CDR3 end, the germline J gene is used to fill in that end. The genes are TRBV13-2 and TRBJ2-2; 8 bases match TRBD2. This CDR3 spans 16 amino acids. Germline assignment: CDR1 NNHNN and CDR2 SYGAGS (reference sequence). Unmatched junction bases numbered 7, after V lost 2 bases and J lost 4 bases. This chain's CDR3 is CASGDLGLVGTGQLYF. CDR3 DNA (partial): TGTGCCAGCGGTGACTTGGGACTGGTGGGCACCGGG.

Concerning this clone itself: The listed genes are named as in mouse. The read ends 4 residues early relative to the CDR3; the germline J gene fills the gap. The chain combines TRBV5 with TRBJ2-3; 9 nucleotides align to TRBD1. The length of the CDR3 is 16 residues. Germline lookup yields CDR1 LGHNA and CDR2 YNLKQL (reference sequence). V shed 0 bases, J shed 4 bases, and the junction held 5 bases outside the gene matches. Partial CDR3 DNA: TGTGCCAGCAGCCAAGATCTTGGGACAGGGACAGAA. This gives the protein CASSQDLGTGTE. The full CDR3 protein reads CASSQDLGTGTETLYF.

This clone was seen a handful of times. Possible read error: a much larger clone is one base away. Mouse germline and gene names are used. The observed sequence ends 4 residues before the CDR3 terminus, with the missing tail filled in from the germline J gene. The V gene is TRBV29, the J gene TRBJ2-2; D perhaps matches TRBD1 (5 bases). V dropped 6 bases and J dropped 1 base, with 6 bases sitting between them. The CDR3 consists of 13 residues. CDR1 MSHET and CDR2 SYDVDS come from the germline V gene. The sequenced part of the CDR3 DNA is TGTGCTAGCAGAGACAGAAACACCGGG. Translating it yields CASRDRNTG. The complete CDR3 protein is CASRDRNTGQLYF.

Concerning this clone itself: Mouse gene names apply. The sequence runs out 4 residues before the end of the CDR3; the remainder is reconstructed from the germline J gene. The chain employs TRBV31 and TRBJ1-2; weak D call: TRBD1 (6 bases). The V end was cut by 0 bases, the J end by 4 bases, with 9 bases between. The CDR3 consists of 13 residues. Germline CDR1 GKSSPN, CDR2 SITVG. The CDR3 bases that were read are TGTGCCTGGAGTCTAGGGGGGCTCTCC. Translation gives CAWSLGGLS. In full, the CDR3 reads CAWSLGGLSDYTF.

Remarks on this clone: Mouse germline and gene names are used. With the read ending 4 residues before the CDR3 end, the germline J gene is used to fill in that end. The chain recombines TRBV13-1 with TRBJ2-5, with 9 nucleotides matching TRBD2. Trimming cost V 3 bases and J 0 bases; bases outside gene matches: 2. The CDR3 has 15 amino acids. Germline CDR1 is NSHNY and CDR2 is SYGAGN. CDR3 in amino acids: CASSVDWGNQDTQYF. Partial CDR3 DNA: TGTGCCAGCAGTGTCGACTGGGGGAACCAAGAC.

Notes on this clone: Each gene name is a mouse one. The read falls 4 residues short of the CDR3 end, and the missing part is taken from the germline J gene. The gene calls are TRBV1 and TRBJ2-1, with D unresolved. Trimming left V 1 base short and J 1 base short, with 8 bases between. The CDR3 loop spans 15 amino acids. The V gene's germline CDR1 is NSQYPW and CDR2 LRSPGD (reference sequence). CDR3 in amino acids: CTCSAGQQNYAEQFF. Partial CDR3 DNA: TGCACCTGCAGTGCAGGTCAACAGAACTATGCT. Full variable domain (missing parts from reference TRBV1 and TRBJ2-1): VTLLEQNPRWRLVPRGQAVNLRCILKNSQYPWMSWYQQDLQKQLQWLFTLRSPGDKEVKSLPGADYLATRVTDTELRLQVANMSQGRTLYCTCSAGQQNYAEQFFGPGTRLTVL.

This clone has a handful of counts. These gene names are mouse names. The CDR3 end lies 4 residues beyond the end of the read and is filled in from the germline J gene. V is TRBV1 and J is TRBJ2-2; 11 bases map to TRBD2. V lost 3 bases, J lost 3 bases, and 12 bases stayed unmatched. Germline V gene sequence: CDR1 NSQYPW, CDR2 LRSPGD (reference sequence). The CDR3 is 19 amino acids. The CDR3 sequence: CTCSAHLLLGGRDTGQLYF. The sequenced part of the CDR3 DNA is TGCACCTGCAGTGCCCACCTCTTACTGGGGGGGCGCGACACCGGG.

On this clone itself: The germline and genes are mouse ones. The read terminates 4 residues ahead of where the CDR3 ends, so the germline J gene completes it. V gene TRBV13-2 combines with J gene TRBJ2-3; TRBD1 matches at 9 bases. The length of the CDR3 is 17 residues. Trimming removed 0 bases from V and 3 bases from J; junction bases left unmatched: 8. Germline V gene data show CDR1 as NNHNN and CDR2 as SYGAGS (reference sequence). The CDR3 protein is CASGDARDRDRAETLYF. The CDR3 bases that were read are TGTGCCAGCGGTGATGCCCGGGACAGGGATAGAGCAGAA.

This clone has just a few counts. Mouse gene names apply. The CDR3 extends 4 residues past the end of the read, so its final part is completed from the germline J gene. This chain connects TRBV19 to TRBJ2-5; weak D call: TRBD2 (6 bases). Germline CDR1 reads FNHDT; CDR2 reads SITEND (reference sequence). Trimming left V 6 bases short and J 1 base short, with 9 bases between. The CDR3 runs to 13 residues. This CDR3 reads CASNGGDQDTQYF. The DNA read from the CDR3 is TGTGCCAGCAATGGGGGTGACCAAGAC.

This clone was recorded at least ten times. Mouse names are used for the genes. The missing CDR3 end, 4 residues past where the read stops, is filled in from the germline J gene. Distinct nucleotide sequences in the sample also encode this CDR3. The chain recombines TRBV1 with TRBJ2-1; D not resolved. Trimming took 1 base from V and 0 from J, leaving 4 bases between them. This CDR3 region has 14 residues. CDR1 NSQYPW and CDR2 LRSPGD come from the germline V gene (reference sequence). Incomplete CDR3 DNA: TGCACCTGCAGTGCAGGGGGTAACTATGCT. Amino acids: CTCSAGGNYA. Given in full, the CDR3 is CTCSAGGNYAEQFF.

In the case of this clone: Mouse names are used for the genes. The CDR3 is cut off 4 residues early in the read; its end comes from the germline J gene. The V call is TRBV17, the J call TRBJ2-3, with D perhaps TRBD2 (7 bases). This CDR3 has 15 residues. V dropped 3 bases and J dropped 2 bases, with 12 bases sitting between them. CDR1 and CDR2 from the germline V gene are MNHDT and YYDKIL. The sequenced part of the CDR3 DNA is TGTGCTAGCAGTAGTCCGGGGGGCTCTGCAGAA. Protein: CASSSPGGSAE. The whole CDR3 sequence is CASSSPGGSAETLYF.

A few counts support this clone. Genes and germline are mouse. The read comes to an end 4 residues before the CDR3 does, leaving the germline J gene to fill in the end. This rearrangement joins TRBV13-1 to TRBJ2-7; D remains unclear. V was trimmed by 3 bases and J by 0 bases, leaving 13 bases between them. The germline gives CDR1 NSHNY, CDR2 SYGAGN. The CDR3 length is 15 residues. CDR3 DNA, as far as it was read: TGTGCCAGCAGTGCGCCTTACAGCAGCTCCTAT. It translates to CASSAPYSSSY. The full CDR3 reads CASSAPYSSSYEQYF.

This clone was counted a few times. The gene names given are mouse names. The CDR3 extends 3 residues past the end of the read, so its final part is completed from the germline J gene. V is TRBV19 and J is TRBJ1-6; 7 nucleotides agree with TRBD1. TRBJ1-6 counts as an open reading frame of uncertain function. This CDR3 contains 17 residues. Losses at the gene ends were 5 bases for V and 0 bases for J; bases not matched to a gene: 8. Germline loops: CDR1 FNHDT, CDR2 SITEND (reference sequence). The part of the CDR3 DNA that was read is TGTGCCAGCAGGACCCGGGACAGAAATTCCTATAATTCGCCC. This sequence encodes CASRTRDRNSYNSP. The CDR3 in full is CASRTRDRNSYNSPLYF.

With respect to this clone: Gene labels here are mouse ones. The sequenced fragment ends 4 residues before the CDR3 boundary, so the rest is inferred from the germline J gene. The rearrangement joins TRBV13-3 to TRBJ2-2, with 11 nucleotides matching TRBD1. V dropped 6 bases and J dropped 0; count of bases not matched to a gene: 4. The germline gives CDR1 NNHDY, CDR2 SYVADS. This CDR3 region has 16 residues. The sequenced CDR3 bases are TGTGCCAGCACCGGGACAGGGGGTGCAAACACCGGG. This codes for CASTGTGGANTG. The CDR3 reads in full as CASTGTGGANTGQLYF.

This clone came up a few times. Genes and germline come from the mouse. The read falls 4 residues short of the CDR3 end, and the missing part is taken from the germline J gene. The V gene is TRBV5, the J gene TRBJ1-2, with a possible D match to TRBD1 (6 bases). Germline CDR1 is LGHNA and CDR2 is YNLKQL (reference sequence). V lost 0 bases to trimming and J lost 4 bases, with 12 bases between them. There are 15 residues in the CDR3. CDR3 in amino acids: CASSQDGGAGSDYTF. The DNA read from the CDR3 is TGTGCCAGCAGCCAAGATGGGGGGGCTGGCTCC.

With respect to this clone: With a much larger clone just one base away, this may be a read error. Germline and genes: mouse. This CDR3 is CASSETGGDQDTQYF. CDR3 DNA (partial): TGTGCCAGCAGTGAGACTGGGGGGGACCAAGAC. The chain combines TRBV13-3 with TRBJ2-5; 11 bases fit TRBD2. The CDR3 goes on 4 residues after the read ends, and that part is filled in from the germline J gene. The CDR3 is 15 residues long. With 2 bases clipped from V and 1 base from J, the junction kept 0 bases outside the gene matches. CDR1 is NNHDY and CDR2 is SYVADS in the germline V gene.

This clone was recorded a few times. Mouse names are used for the genes. Sequencing ends 4 residues short of the CDR3 end; the germline J gene provides the rest. The sample has other DNA sequences that encode this CDR3 too. This chain uses TRBV31 with TRBJ1-1, with 8 bases identical to TRBD1. V lost 5 bases and J lost 0; bases outside the gene matches: 5. The germline V gene encodes CDR1 GKSSPN and CDR2 SITVG. The CDR3 totals 14 residues. The part of the CDR3 DNA that was read is TGTGCCTGGTCCCCGGGACAGGCAAACACA. Encoded protein: CAWSPGQANT. The complete CDR3 reads CAWSPGQANTEVFF.

With respect to this clone: Germline and genes: mouse. The CDR3 end falls 4 residues outside the read, so it is completed with the germline J gene. The chain couples TRBV19 to TRBJ2-7; 10 nucleotides line up with TRBD1. The germline gives CDR1 FNHDT, CDR2 SITEND (reference sequence). CDR3 size: 15 residues. V shed 5 bases, J shed 2 bases, and the junction held 7 bases outside the gene matches. The CDR3 sequence: CASSPPGQGTYEQYF. The sequenced part of the CDR3 DNA is TGTGCCAGCAGCCCCCCGGGACAGGGGACCTAT.

In regard to this clone: The germline and genes are mouse ones. Read coverage stops 4 residues before the CDR3 terminus; the germline J gene supplies the remainder. This CDR3 is also generated by other DNA sequences in the sample. The chain carries TRBV1 and TRBJ2-1; tentative D call: TRBD2 (6 bases). Germline-derived CDR1 and CDR2 are NSQYPW and LRSPGD (reference sequence). The V end was cut by 0 bases, the J end by 3 bases, with 9 bases between. The CDR3 has 15 amino acids. The covered CDR3 bases are TGCACCTGCAGTGCAGACTGGGGCCTCTATGCT. This encodes CTCSADWGLYA. The whole CDR3 protein reads CTCSADWGLYAEQFF.

This clone came up many times. The germline and genes are mouse ones. This sample includes further DNA sequences coding for the same CDR3. The sequenced CDR3 bases are TGTGCCAGCAGTGGTGACAGGGGAGGGGCT. Residues: CASSGDRGGA. The whole CDR3 protein is CASSGDRGGAEQFF. This rearrangement joins TRBV13-1 to TRBJ2-1; TRBD1 agrees at 8 bases. From the germline J gene comes the end of the CDR3, since the read stops 4 residues before it. CDR1 and CDR2 (germline): NSHNY, SYGAGN. The CDR3 length is 14 residues.

This clone has a handful of counts. The gene symbols are mouse symbols. The read gets to within 4 residues of the CDR3 end, and the germline J gene fills in the rest. V gene TRBV14 combines with J gene TRBJ2-1; possibly TRBD2 for D (6 bases). The V end was cut by 3 bases, the J end by 5 bases, with 12 bases between. Germline CDR1 reads SGHDT; CDR2 reads FRDEAV. The CDR3 spans 14 residues. The CDR3 is CASSSGGFDAEQFF. The DNA read from the CDR3 is TGTGCCAGCAGTTCGGGGGGTTTCGATGCT.

This clone has more than one count but fewer than ten. Mouse gene names and germline throughout. The observed sequence ends 4 residues before the CDR3 terminus, with the missing tail filled in from the germline J gene. Other nucleotide sequences in the sample specify the same CDR3. V is TRBV5 and J is TRBJ2-3, with D perhaps TRBD2 (6 bases). V shed 6 bases and J shed 0 bases, with 13 bases lying between them. Germline V gene sequence: CDR1 LGHNA, CDR2 YNLKQL (reference sequence). This CDR3 spans 15 amino acids. The CDR3 DNA, read in part, is TGTGCCAGCAGTCCACTGGGCTCTAGTGCAGAA. This encodes CASSPLGSSAE. The complete CDR3 reads CASSPLGSSAETLYF.